Sequencing of this TCR beta chain was carried out in a study of T cells after yellow fever vaccination. This clonotype was detected ten times or more. The antigen remains undetermined. Study-level points and caveats: Clones that expanded after primary vaccination mostly reappeared after the booster (just under 98% CD4, 70% to 90% CD8).

TCRdb redid the calling of the 5' RACE reads with MiXCR, one entry per CDR3 protein. The table lists about 580,000 distinct CDR3 sequences, 17% of them singletons. Germline V gene sequence: CDR1 SGHVS, CDR2 FQNEAQ. V was shortened by 0 bases and J by 4 bases, with 6 bases between the two germline ends. This CDR3 spans 14 amino acids. This material consisted of PBMCs, taken 5 days after the first yellow fever vaccination. The chain has TRBV7-8 and TRBJ1-4, with D hard to call. The source of this sequence is a young man who received the YFV17D yellow fever vaccine. The CDR3 region has the DNA TGTGCCAGCAGCTTAGCAGGCTTTAATGAAAAACTGTTTTTT. Its translation is CASSLAGFNEKLFF.